This T cell receptor beta chain emerged from a study of blood T cell repertoires in COVID-19. At the level of the study: Acute and convalescent COVID-19 specimens originated in the United States, Italy and Spain. PBMCs, B-cell-depleted T cells, or T cells provided the cDNA or gDNA that made up the material.

Per the original methods: Reference gene primer amplification gave estimated nucleated cell counts. Sequencing was performed with immunoSEQ multiplex PCR; in TCRdb, only in-frame clones are kept and a portion is missing. That table gives V, J and clone size, and the DNA gave D and trimming. This table has 210,000 or so clones, roughly four fifths appearing once. This CDR3 comprises 14 residues. V lost 2 bases and J lost 8; bases outside the gene matches: 6. Germline V lookup: CDR1 SGHTA, CDR2 FQGNSA. Sequencing used peripheral blood. This chain connects TRBV7-2 to TRBJ2-3; TRBD2 aligns across 8 bases. The TCR originated in a woman in her 40s with acute or convalescent COVID-19. CDR3 sequence reads: CASSLPGGETTQYF. CDR3 DNA sequence: TGTGCCAGCAGCTTACCCGGGGGGGAAACTACGCAGTATTTT.